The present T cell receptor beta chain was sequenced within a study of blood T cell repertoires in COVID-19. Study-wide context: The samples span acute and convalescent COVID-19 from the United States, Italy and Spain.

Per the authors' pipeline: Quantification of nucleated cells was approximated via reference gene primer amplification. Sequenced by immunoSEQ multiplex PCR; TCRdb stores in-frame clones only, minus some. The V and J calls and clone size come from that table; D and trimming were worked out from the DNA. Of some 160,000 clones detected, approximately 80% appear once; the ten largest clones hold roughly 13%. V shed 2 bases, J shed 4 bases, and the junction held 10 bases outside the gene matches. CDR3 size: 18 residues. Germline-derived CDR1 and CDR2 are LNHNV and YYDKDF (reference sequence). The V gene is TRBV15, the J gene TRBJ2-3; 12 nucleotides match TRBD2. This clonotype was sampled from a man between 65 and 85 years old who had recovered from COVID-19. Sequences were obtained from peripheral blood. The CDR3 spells CATSRSSPLAGGSDTQYF. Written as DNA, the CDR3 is TGTGCCACCAGCAGATCATCCCCTCTAGCGGGAGGGTCAGATACGCAGTATTTT.